The 16 T cell receptor beta chains below come from one sample, sequenced in a study of blood T cell repertoires in COVID-19. This table comes from immunoSEQ multiplex PCR, and its TCRdb copy is limited to in-frame clones, with some not included. The sample holds 150,000 to 200,000 clones, approximately 92% seen once. The material sequenced was peripheral blood. The origin of the receptors is a woman in her 50s with acute or convalescent COVID-19.

CDR3 sequence: CASSVESNGPYYGYTF. The CDR3 DNA is TGTGCCAGCAGCGTAGAGTCTAACGGTCCCTACTATGGCTACACCTTC. The chain employs TRBV9 and TRBJ1-2; no clear D. From germline, CDR1 is SGDLS and CDR2 YYNGEE. V lost 0 bases, J lost 3 bases, and 15 bases lay in between. The CDR3 is made up of 16 amino acids.

The chain recombines TRBV15 with TRBJ1-1; the D is unclear. Trimming removed 1 base at V and 8 bases at J, with 8 bases between. From germline, CDR1 is LNHNV and CDR2 YYDKDF (reference sequence). The CDR3 is 12 amino acids. The CDR3 bases are TGTGCCACCAGCAGAGGGGAGACGGAAGCTTTCTTT. It encodes CATSRGETEAFF.

The chain joins TRBV6-2 or TRBV6-3 to TRBJ1-2; tentative D call: TRBD1 (5 bases). Per the germline V gene, CDR1 is MNHEY and CDR2 is SVGEGT. This CDR3 spans 14 amino acids. Trimming stripped 0 bases from V and 1 base from J, with 6 bases between. CDR3 nucleotide sequence: TGTGCCAGCAGTTACTCGACAGATAACTATGGCTACACCTTC. Its translation is CASSYSTDNYGYTF.

With respect to this clone: One end of the junction is discordant with germline, which a read error may explain. CDR3 residues: CASSAGLAGAKTGELFF. CDR3 DNA sequence: TGTGCCAGCAGTGCGGGACTAGCGGGAGCGAAAACCGGGGAGCTGTTTTTT. The rearrangement joins TRBV6-1 to TRBJ2-2; 14 bases align to TRBD2. This CDR3 has 17 amino acids. Germline V gives CDR1 MNHNS, CDR2 SASEGT.

The gene calls are TRBV15 and TRBJ1-5; D is undetermined. V was pared by 5 bases and J by 3 bases, with 8 bases between. This CDR3 region has 13 residues. Germline assignment: CDR1 LNHNV and CDR2 YYDKDF (reference sequence). This chain's CDR3 is CATSALANQPQHF. The CDR3 DNA is TGTGCCACCAGCGCACTTGCCAATCAGCCCCAGCATTTT.

The chain is built from TRBV27 and TRBJ1-2; a possible D gene is TRBD1 (6 bases). This CDR3 contains 14 residues. Germline V lookup: CDR1 MNHEY, CDR2 SMNVEV (reference sequence). Trimming removed 5 bases at V and 3 bases at J, with 13 bases between. CDR3 in DNA: TGTGCCAGCAGTCCCCTCGGACAGTACTATGGCTACACCTTC. Amino acid sequence: CASSPLGQYYGYTF.

The V and J genes are TRBV18 and TRBJ1-3; 7 bases fit TRBD1. The J segment lost 0 bases and the V segment lost 3 bases, leaving 2 bases of the junction unmatched. CDR3 size: 15 residues. Germline assignment: CDR1 KGHSH and CDR2 LQKENI. For the CDR3, the DNA is TGTGCCAGCTCACCCGGACAGGACTCTGGAAACACCATATATTTT. It is translated as CASSPGQDSGNTIYF.

The V gene is TRBV28, the J gene TRBJ1-2; the match to TRBD1 covers 9 bases. With 5 bases clipped from V and 8 bases from J, the junction kept 6 bases outside the gene matches. The CDR3 has 13 amino acids. Germline V gives CDR1 MDHEN, CDR2 SYDVKM. The CDR3 spells CASSQDRGGGYTF. The CDR3 DNA sequence: TGTGCCAGCAGTCAAGACAGGGGGGGAGGCTACACCTTC.

The chain joins TRBV19 to TRBJ1-6; 8 positions agree with TRBD1. V lost 5 bases and J lost 7; bases outside the gene matches: 4. Germline V gene data show CDR1 as LNHDA and CDR2 as SQIVND (reference sequence). CDR3 length: 14 residues. DNA of the CDR3: TGTGCCAGTAGTCCGACAGGGGACAATTCACCCCTCCACTTT. This gives the protein CASSPTGDNSPLHF.

The gene calls are TRBV11-1 and TRBJ2-7; D ambiguous. The CDR3 runs to 14 residues. The germline gives CDR1 SGHAT, CDR2 FQDESV (reference sequence). V lost 2 bases and J 3 bases, leaving 11 bases between the germline ends. The chain's CDR3 is CASSLSRRDYEQYF. The CDR3 region has the DNA TGTGCCAGCAGCTTAAGTAGGAGAGACTACGAGCAGTACTTC. The variable domain in full, completed from reference TRBV11-1 and TRBJ2-7, reads EAEVAQSPRYKITEKSQAVAFWCDPISGHATLYWYRQILGQGPELLVQFQDESVVDDSQLPKDRFSAERLKGVDSTLKIQPAELGDSAMYLCASSLSRRDYEQYFGPGTRLTVT.

This sequence joins TRBV5-1 and TRBJ2-3; the match to TRBD2 covers 7 bases. The V and J ends lost 4 bases and 3 bases, in that order; junction bases with no gene match: 5. Germline CDR1 SGHRS, CDR2 YFSETQ. This CDR3 spans 14 amino acids. The CDR3, as DNA: TGCGCCAGCAGCACCGGACTAGAAACAGATACGCAGTATTTT. This gives the protein CASSTGLETDTQYF. The variable domain in full, with the rest retrieved from reference TRBV5-1 and TRBJ2-3, is KAGVTQTPRYLIKTRGQQVTLSCSPISGHRSVSWYQQTPGQGLQFLFEYFSETQRNKGNFPGRFSGRQFSNSRSEMNVSTLELGDSALYLCASSTGLETDTQYFGPGTRLTVL.

The genes are TRBV6-5 and TRBJ2-5; 10 positions agree with TRBD1. This CDR3 has 14 amino acids. Germline V gene sequence: CDR1 MNHEY, CDR2 SVGAGI. V lost 5 bases to trimming and J lost 1 base; unmatched junction nucleotides: 1. CDR3 coding DNA: TGTGCCAGCAGTCGGACAGGGGGCCAAGAGACCCAGTACTTC. Its protein product is CASSRTGGQETQYF.

The chain uses TRBV6-5 and TRBJ1-2; D is uncertain. Looked up from germline, CDR1 is MNHEY and CDR2 is SVGAGI. CDR3 size: 15 residues. V was shortened by 2 bases and J by 1 base, with 11 bases between the two germline ends. CDR3 loop: CASSYGLGSNYGYTF. The DNA of the CDR3 is TGTGCCAGCAGTTACGGGTTGGGGAGTAACTATGGCTACACCTTC.

The J gene is TRBJ2-5, the V gene TRBV3-1 (or the pseudogene TRBV3-2), with 8 bases matching TRBD1. V dropped 2 bases and J dropped 2; count of bases not matched to a gene: 10. CDR1 is LGHDT, CDR2 YNNKEL, per germline (reference sequence). This CDR3 spans 17 amino acids. The CDR3 nucleotides are TGTGCCAGCAGCCAAATTTCAGGGGGCGCGGGTCAAGAGACCCAGTACTTC. Translating gives CASSQISGGAGQETQYF.

The chain carries TRBV19 and TRBJ1-1; no reliable D call. CDR3 length equals 13 residues. Germline V gene sequence: CDR1 LNHDA, CDR2 SQIVND (reference sequence). V was cut by 7 bases and J by 0 bases, with 9 bases left in between. For the CDR3, the DNA is TGTGCCAGTATCCACCAGGTGAACACTGAAGCTTTCTTT. Encoded protein: CASIHQVNTEAFF.

The CDR3 DNA reads TGTGCCAGCAGTGAAGACGGGGGAAACTATGGCTACACCTTC. It codes for CASSEDGGNYGYTF. V and J are TRBV6-1 and TRBJ1-2, with D possibly matching TRBD1 (5 bases). The CDR3 contains 14 residues. V was cut by 1 base and J by 2 bases, with 8 bases left in between. Germline CDR1 and CDR2: MNHNS and SASEGT.